This TCR beta chain comes out of a study of identical twins. This CDR3 region has 13 residues. The V and J ends lost 1 base and 3 bases respectively, with 7 bases between them. CDR1 SGHTA and CDR2 FQGNSA come from the germline V gene. One entry per CDR3 protein results from TCRdb running MiXCR on the 5' RACE reads. The sample has some 790,000 distinct CDR3 sequences, approximately 18% seen once. The sample holds many counts of this clonotype. Its antigen is unknown. A much larger clone differs by one base, so this may be a read error. Findings of the study overall: Researchers reported weaker excess twin sharing in beta out-of-frame sequences.

These data also featured in a second study, about T cells expressing NK-cell markers.

This TCR was recovered from a woman aged 18-29 years in good health. The chain has TRBV7-2 and TRBJ2-7; tentatively, D is TRBD1 (6 bases). Material for sequencing was PBMCs. As DNA, the CDR3 is TGTGCCAGCAGCTTAGAACAGGGCTACGAGCAGTACTTC. Its translation: CASSLEQGYEQYF.